This entry lists 2 T cell receptor beta chains sequenced from one sample in a study of T cell changes during pregnancy in multiple sclerosis. Produced via immunoSEQ multiplex PCR; TCRdb's table is partial and in-frame only. This repertoire shows tens of thousands of clones, approximately 90% found once; its top ten account for 0.65% to 0.9%. The specimen was CD4+ T cells from peripheral blood mononuclear cells, collected before pregnancy. Receptors originate from a female donor with multiple sclerosis, enrolled in a pregnancy study.

This chain's CDR3 is CSVALGQGYEQYF. In DNA, the CDR3 is TGCAGCGTCGCCTTAGGACAGGGCTACGAGCAGTACTTC. The V gene is TRBV29-1, the J gene TRBJ2-7; 8 bases agree with TRBD1. Looked up from germline, CDR1 is SQVTM and CDR2 is ANQGSEA. The V and J ends lost 6 bases and 3 bases, in that order; junction bases with no gene match: 7. CDR3 length: 13 residues.

The CDR3 reads CASSVDLGGTGAGTEAFF. CDR3 bases: TGTGCCAGCAGCGTAGATTTAGGCGGGACAGGGGCCGGCACTGAAGCTTTCTTT. This chain links TRBV9 with TRBJ1-1; TRBD1 aligns across 10 bases. This CDR3 spans 18 amino acids. Germline assignment: CDR1 SGDLS and CDR2 YYNGEE. The V gene end was trimmed by 0 bases and the J gene end by 4 bases; junction bases not matched to a gene: 12.